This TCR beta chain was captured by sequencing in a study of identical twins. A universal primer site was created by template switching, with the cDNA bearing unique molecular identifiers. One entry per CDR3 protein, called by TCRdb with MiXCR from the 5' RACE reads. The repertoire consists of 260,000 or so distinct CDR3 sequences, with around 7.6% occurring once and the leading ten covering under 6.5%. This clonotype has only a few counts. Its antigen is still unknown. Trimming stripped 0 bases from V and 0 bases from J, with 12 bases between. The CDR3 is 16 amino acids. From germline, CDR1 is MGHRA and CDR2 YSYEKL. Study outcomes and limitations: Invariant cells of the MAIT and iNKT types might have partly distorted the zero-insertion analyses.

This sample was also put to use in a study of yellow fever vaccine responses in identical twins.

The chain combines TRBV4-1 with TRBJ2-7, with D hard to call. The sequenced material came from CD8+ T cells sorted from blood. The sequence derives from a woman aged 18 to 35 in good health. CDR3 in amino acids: CASSQDSNARSYEQYF. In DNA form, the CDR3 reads TGCGCCAGCAGCCAAGATTCGAATGCCCGCTCCTACGAGCAGTACTTC.